This TCR beta chain came from a study of blood T cells in healthy people across ages. The use of a sample-barcoded 5' primer and a J-beta primer mix characterized a second PCR of about 7 to 12 cycles. Each cDNA molecule, via a template-switch adaptor with 12 random nucleotides, was tagged. TCRdb passed the 5' RACE reads through MiXCR, listing each CDR3 protein once. The repertoire holds 1.5 million to 2 million distinct CDR3 sequences, with 28% as singletons. Germline CDR1 reads MGHRA; CDR2 reads YSYEKL. Trimming took off 0 bases at V and 5 bases at J, with 13 bases between the two ends. The CDR3 loop spans 16 amino acids. Points from the study as a whole: Per million T cells, the diversity of TCR beta decreased roughly linearly as age advanced. Estimates of total diversity, which came from one million sequenced T cells, were considered to be underestimates. The long-lived group displayed more naive CD4+ cells, plus higher diversity, than the aged donors did.

As for this clonotype: Antigen: not known.

The sequenced material came from blood. This TCR was sampled from a woman aged 25-40 years in good health. The V and J genes are TRBV4-1 and TRBJ1-4; D is undetermined. In DNA, the CDR3 is TGCGCCAGCAGCCAAGACCGAGGGCTCCTAAATGAAAAACTGTTTTTT. Translated: CASSQDRGLLNEKLFF.